The clone carrying this T cell receptor (beta chain) was seen many times. Antigen specificity is unknown. These data are taken from a study of regulatory T cells in long-lasting Graves disease. Notes on the study in general: TRBV28, TRBJ1-2 and TRBJ2-5 were favored in persistent disease. Lower TCR diversity characterized persistent Graves' patients relative to newly diagnosed patients.

As for time point: persistent/refractory GD, antithyroid drugs over 5 years with positive TRAb. RNA from PBMCs was the source of the TCR library. It was by American Thyroid Association guidelines that Graves' disease was diagnosed. An endocrinology unit in Xi'an, China, supplied the patients. Libraries of TCR beta came from iRepertoire HTBI primers plus Arm-PCR of CDR3 regions. TCRdb itself ran the multiplex PCR reads through MiXCR, one entry per CDR3 protein. Counted here are 350,000 to 450,000 distinct CDR3 sequences, around 20% occurring once; the ten biggest clones make up around 21%. The germline V and J ends were trimmed by 4 bases and 3 bases, with 18 bases remaining between them. The germline V gene encodes CDR1 DFQATT and CDR2 SNEGSKA (reference sequence). The CDR3 consists of 15 residues.

The sample consisted of peripheral blood mononuclear cells (PBMCs), taken when the disease was refractory, from a patient treated with antithyroid drugs. The chain couples TRBV20-1 to TRBJ2-5; D might be TRBD1 (6 bases). The receptor was derived from a female donor with Graves disease. CDR3 nucleotide sequence: TGCAGTGCTACAGGTACAGGGATGGGCGAAGAGACCCAGTACTTC. Translated, it gives CSATGTGMGEETQYF.